A single sample gave rise to the 8 T cell receptor beta chains below, sequenced in a study of blood T cell repertoires in COVID-19. Clones were read by immunoSEQ multiplex PCR, and TCRdb kept only the in-frame ones, dropping some. The data show tens of thousands of clones, around 90% seen once. Sample: peripheral blood. The source of these receptors is a human donor in a cohort sampled during active COVID-19.

The chain has TRBV9 and TRBJ2-1, with 7 positions matching TRBD2. This CDR3 is 14 amino acids long. J lost 5 bases, V lost 0 bases, and 2 bases had no gene match. Looked up from germline, CDR1 is SGDLS and CDR2 is YYNGEE. This CDR3 is CASSVAGTNNEQFF. The DNA of the CDR3 is TGTGCCAGCAGCGTAGCCGGGACTAACAATGAGCAGTTCTTC.

This clone was seen just once. This sequence joins TRBV3-1 (or the pseudogene TRBV3-2) and TRBJ1-1; D gene uncertain. Trimming pared 3 bases from V and 10 bases from J, leaving 15 bases between. CDR3 length: 13 amino acids. Germline V gene data show CDR1 as LGHDT and CDR2 as YNNKEL (reference sequence). Here the CDR3 reads CASSHREGDGAFF. In DNA, the CDR3 is TGTGCCAGCAGCCACCGGGAAGGTGATGGAGCTTTCTTT.

The rearrangement links TRBV7-6 to TRBJ2-1, with D possibly TRBD2 on 6 matching bases. V was cut by 5 bases and J by 8 bases, with 13 bases left in between. Germline-derived CDR1 and CDR2 are SGHVS and FNYEAQ. The CDR3 runs 13 residues. CDR3 nucleotide sequence: TGTGCCAGCAGCCCCGGGGGTGGATATGAGCAGTTCTTC. It specifies CASSPGGGYEQFF.

The CDR3 protein is CASSQDTQGLRGYTF. The DNA of the CDR3 is TGCGCCAGCAGCCAAGATACGCAGGGCTTACGTGGCTACACCTTC. This chain uses TRBV4-3 with TRBJ1-2; D possibly corresponds to TRBD1 (5 bases). CDR1 and CDR2 (germline): LGHNA, YSLEER. This CDR3 is built from 15 residues. Between the trimmed V and J ends, which lost 0 bases and 7 bases, there was a span of 15 bases.

This clone was recorded only once. The rearrangement uses TRBV30 and TRBJ1-2; D possibly corresponds to TRBD1 (5 bases). Germline assignment: CDR1 GTSNPN and CDR2 SVGIG (reference sequence). The V gene lost 3 bases and the J gene lost 0 bases, with 14 bases spanning the gap. The CDR3 sequence is 15 residues long. CDR3 sequence reads: CAWSKFTGSNYGYTF. CDR3 DNA: TGTGCCTGGAGCAAATTCACAGGTTCTAACTATGGCTACACCTTC.

The chain has TRBV12-3 or TRBV12-4 and TRBJ2-3, with no clear D. V was shortened by 7 bases and J by 2 bases, with 4 bases between the two germline ends. The CDR3 length is 11 residues. CDR3 amino acids: CASTNTDTQYF. The CDR3, as DNA: TGTGCCAGCACCAACACAGATACGCAGTATTTT.

The chain has TRBV5-4 and TRBJ2-5; perhaps TRBD2 as D (5 bases). The CDR3 is 15 amino acids. The V gene's germline CDR1 is SGHNT and CDR2 YYREEE (reference sequence). Trimming took 2 bases from V and 3 from J, leaving 14 bases between them. Written as DNA, the CDR3 is TGTGCCAGCAGCTTATCGGGAAGGGTCGAAGAGACCCAGTACTTC. Encoded protein: CASSLSGRVEETQYF.

The chain uses TRBV24-1 and TRBJ2-3; 7 bases are shared with TRBD2. The CDR3 runs to 16 residues. V trimming: 10 bases; J trimming: 0 bases; junction bases outside the gene matches: 12. Germline V gene sequence: CDR1 KGHDR, CDR2 SFDVKD. This CDR3 is CATSGQKAGSTDTQYF. CDR3 sequence (DNA): TGTGCCACAAGCGGACAAAAAGCGGGGAGCACAGATACGCAGTATTTT.